This T cell receptor (beta chain) is from a study of cytotoxic CD8 clonotypes in ibrutinib-treated CLL. About 1.9 micrograms of genomic DNA (from cryopreserved PBMCs) were used for TCR beta libraries. Generated by immunoSEQ multiplex PCR, the TCRdb table keeps only in-frame clones and is missing some. The repertoire holds roughly 53,000 clones, with nearly 55% as singletons. The CDR3 extends over 11 amino acids. The V gene lost 6 bases and the J gene lost 8 bases, with 12 bases spanning the gap. Germline V gene lookup returns CDR1 DFQATT and CDR2 SNEGSKA (reference sequence). V and J are TRBV20-1 and TRBJ2-3; a possible D gene is TRBD2 (5 bases). The specimen was PBMCs, collected at disease progression, from a patient treated with ibrutinib. This receptor was obtained from a human donor with chronic lymphocytic leukemia. The CDR3 DNA is TGCAGTGCCCTTGGACTTACTACGCAGTATTTT. As protein: CSALGLTTQYF.